These 3 T cell receptor beta chains originate from one sample sequenced in a study of T cells after yellow fever vaccination. TCRdb used MiXCR to reprocess the 5' RACE reads, holding one entry per CDR3 protein. Of about 240,000 distinct CDR3 sequences detected, less than 9% appear once; the ten largest clones hold about 0.85%. This sample comprised CD4+ T cells sorted from PBMCs, obtained 15 days after the yellow fever booster vaccination. The receptors derive from a man in his thirties or forties who received the YFV17D yellow fever vaccine.

This clonotype was found many times. This chain links TRBV20-1 with TRBJ1-4, with D maybe TRBD1 (6 bases). The CDR3 spans 17 residues. V lost 5 bases to trimming and J lost 7 bases, with 26 bases between them. Germline-derived CDR1 and CDR2 are DFQATT and SNEGSKA (reference sequence). The CDR3 loop reads CSAPERIVESRGEKLFF. CDR3 bases: TGCAGTGCTCCCGAGCGGATCGTAGAAAGCAGGGGTGAAAAACTGTTTTTT.

CDR3: CASSPSVGDEQFF. CDR3 sequence (DNA): TGTGCCAGCAGTCCCTCCGTGGGGGATGAGCAGTTCTTC. The V call is TRBV12-3 or TRBV12-4, the J call TRBJ2-1; D tentatively fits TRBD1 or TRBD2 (5 bases each). The V gene lost 5 bases and the J gene lost 8 bases, with 13 bases spanning the gap. The CDR3 is 13 residues long.

In its sample, this clonotype was seen a few times. The chain combines TRBV7-6 with TRBJ2-1, with D possibly matching TRBD2 (5 bases). The CDR3 spans 15 residues. Germline V gene data show CDR1 as SGHVS and CDR2 as FNYEAQ. Trimming shortened V by 6 bases and J by 7 bases, and 19 bases separated the two germline ends. The CDR3 is CASSNPGGSTNEQFF. The CDR3 bases are TGTGCCAGCAGTAACCCCGGAGGTAGTACGAATGAGCAGTTCTTC.